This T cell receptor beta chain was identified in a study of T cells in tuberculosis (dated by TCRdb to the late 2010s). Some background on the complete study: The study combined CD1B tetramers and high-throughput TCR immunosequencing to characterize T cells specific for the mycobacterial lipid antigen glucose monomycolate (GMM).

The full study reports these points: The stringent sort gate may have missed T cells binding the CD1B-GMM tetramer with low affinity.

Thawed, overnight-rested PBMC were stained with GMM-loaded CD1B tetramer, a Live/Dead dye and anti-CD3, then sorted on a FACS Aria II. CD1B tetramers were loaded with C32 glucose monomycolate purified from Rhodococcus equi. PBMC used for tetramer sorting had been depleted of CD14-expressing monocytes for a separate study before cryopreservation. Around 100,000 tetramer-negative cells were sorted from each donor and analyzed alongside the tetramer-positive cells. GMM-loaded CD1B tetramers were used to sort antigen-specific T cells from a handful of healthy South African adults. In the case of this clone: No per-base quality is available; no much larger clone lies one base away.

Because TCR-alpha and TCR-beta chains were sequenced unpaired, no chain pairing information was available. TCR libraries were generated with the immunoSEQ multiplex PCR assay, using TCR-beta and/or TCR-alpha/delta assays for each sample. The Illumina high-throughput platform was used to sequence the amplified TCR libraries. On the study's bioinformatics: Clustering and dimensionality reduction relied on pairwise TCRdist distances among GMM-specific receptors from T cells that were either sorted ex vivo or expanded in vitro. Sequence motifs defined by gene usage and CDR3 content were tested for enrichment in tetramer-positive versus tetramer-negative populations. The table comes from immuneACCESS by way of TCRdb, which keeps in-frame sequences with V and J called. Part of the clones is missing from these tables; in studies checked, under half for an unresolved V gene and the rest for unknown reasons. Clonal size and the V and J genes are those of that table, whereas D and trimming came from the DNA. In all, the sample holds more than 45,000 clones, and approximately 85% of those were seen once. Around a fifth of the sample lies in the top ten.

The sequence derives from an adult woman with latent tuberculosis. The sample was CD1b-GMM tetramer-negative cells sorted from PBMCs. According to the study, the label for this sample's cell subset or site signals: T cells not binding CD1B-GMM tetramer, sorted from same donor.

CDR3 reads: CAISELRSEGYTF. The bases read TGTGCCATCAGTGAGTTAAGATCGGAGGGCTACACCTTC. The V and J segments used are TRBV10-3 and TRBJ1-2; the D gene remains uncertain. The V end loses 1 base and the J end loses 8 bases, and a stretch of 11 bases separates them. The CDR3 goes from the cysteine to the phenylalanine over 13 residues. Kept here is only the CDR3 DNA, which spans 39 bases and is read in frame from base 1. As encoded in the germline V gene, CDR1 is ENHRY while CDR2 is SYGVKD.